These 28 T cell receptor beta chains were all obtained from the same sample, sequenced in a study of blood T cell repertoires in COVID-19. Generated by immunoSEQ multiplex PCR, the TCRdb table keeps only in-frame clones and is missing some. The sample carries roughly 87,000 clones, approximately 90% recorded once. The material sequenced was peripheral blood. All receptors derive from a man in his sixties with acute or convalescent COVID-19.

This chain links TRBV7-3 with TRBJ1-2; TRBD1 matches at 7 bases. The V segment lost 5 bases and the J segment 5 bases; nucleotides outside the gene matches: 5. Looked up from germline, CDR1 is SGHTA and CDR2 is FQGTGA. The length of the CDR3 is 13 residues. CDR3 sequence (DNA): TGTGCCAGCAGCGAAGGGGGCAGATATGGCTACACCTTC. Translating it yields CASSEGGRYGYTF.

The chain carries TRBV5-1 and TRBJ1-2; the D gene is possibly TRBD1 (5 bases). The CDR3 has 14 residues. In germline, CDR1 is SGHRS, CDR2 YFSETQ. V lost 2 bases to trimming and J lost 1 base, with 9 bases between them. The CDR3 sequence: CASSFRADNYGYTF. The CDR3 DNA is TGCGCCAGCAGCTTCAGGGCGGATAACTATGGCTACACCTTC.

CDR3 amino acids: CASSLETSANEQYF. CDR3 DNA: TGCGCCAGCAGCCTCGAGACTAGCGCCAACGAGCAGTACTTC. The rearrangement uses TRBV5-1 and TRBJ2-7; 8 positions agree with TRBD2. Germline loops: CDR1 SGHRS, CDR2 YFSETQ. The length of the CDR3 is 14 residues. The trim removed 4 bases at V and 5 bases at J, leaving 8 bases unmatched.

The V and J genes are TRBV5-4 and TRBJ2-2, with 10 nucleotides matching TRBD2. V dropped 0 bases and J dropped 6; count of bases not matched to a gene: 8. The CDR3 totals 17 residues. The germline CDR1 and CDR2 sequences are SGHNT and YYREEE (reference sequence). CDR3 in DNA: TGTGCCAGCAGCTTGGGGCTAGCGGGGGATGCTGCCGGGGAGCTGTTTTTT. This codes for CASSLGLAGDAAGELFF.

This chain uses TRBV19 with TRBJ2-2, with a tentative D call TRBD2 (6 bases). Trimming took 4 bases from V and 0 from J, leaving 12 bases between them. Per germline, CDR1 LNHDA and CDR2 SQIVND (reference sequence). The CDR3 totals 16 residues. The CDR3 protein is CASSSGVGANTGELFF. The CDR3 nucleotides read TGTGCCAGTAGTAGCGGGGTAGGGGCGAACACCGGGGAGCTGTTTTTT.

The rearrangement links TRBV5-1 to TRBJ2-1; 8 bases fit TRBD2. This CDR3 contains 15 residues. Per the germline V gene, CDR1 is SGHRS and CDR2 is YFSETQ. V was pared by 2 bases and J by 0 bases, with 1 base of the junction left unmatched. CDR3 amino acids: CASSFREGSYNEQFF. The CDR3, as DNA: TGCGCCAGCAGCTTTCGGGAGGGCTCCTACAATGAGCAGTTCTTC.

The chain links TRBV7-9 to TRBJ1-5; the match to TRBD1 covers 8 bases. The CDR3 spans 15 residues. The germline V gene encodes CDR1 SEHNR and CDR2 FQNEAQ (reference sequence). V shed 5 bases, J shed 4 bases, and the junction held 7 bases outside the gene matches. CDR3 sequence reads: CASSEGQGFNQPQHF. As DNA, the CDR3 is TGTGCCAGCAGCGAAGGACAGGGTTTTAATCAGCCCCAGCATTTT.

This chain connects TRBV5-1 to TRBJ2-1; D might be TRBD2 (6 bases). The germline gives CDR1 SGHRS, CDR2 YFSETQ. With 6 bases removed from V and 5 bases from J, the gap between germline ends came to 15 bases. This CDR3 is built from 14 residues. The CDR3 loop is CASIGRGTDNEQFF. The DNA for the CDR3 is TGCGCCAGCATAGGGCGGGGAACGGACAATGAGCAGTTCTTC.

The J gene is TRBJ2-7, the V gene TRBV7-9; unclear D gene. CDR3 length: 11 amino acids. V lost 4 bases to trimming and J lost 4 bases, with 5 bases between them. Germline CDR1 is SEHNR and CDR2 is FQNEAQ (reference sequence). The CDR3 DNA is TGTGCCAGCAGCTCAAAATACGAGCAGTACTTC. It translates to CASSSKYEQYF.

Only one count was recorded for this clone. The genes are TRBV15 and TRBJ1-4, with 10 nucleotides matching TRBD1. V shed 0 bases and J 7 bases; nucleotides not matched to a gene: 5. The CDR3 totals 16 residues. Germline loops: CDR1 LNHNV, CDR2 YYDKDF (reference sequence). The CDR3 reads CATSRDPRDRGEKLFF. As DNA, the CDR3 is TGTGCCACCAGCAGAGATCCGCGGGACAGGGGTGAAAAACTGTTTTTT.

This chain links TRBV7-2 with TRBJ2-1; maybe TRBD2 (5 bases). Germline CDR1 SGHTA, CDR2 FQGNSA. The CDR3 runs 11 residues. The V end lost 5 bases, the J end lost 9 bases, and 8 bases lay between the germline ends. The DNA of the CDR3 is TGTGCCAGCAGCACCGGACTTGAGCAGTTCTTC. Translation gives CASSTGLEQFF.

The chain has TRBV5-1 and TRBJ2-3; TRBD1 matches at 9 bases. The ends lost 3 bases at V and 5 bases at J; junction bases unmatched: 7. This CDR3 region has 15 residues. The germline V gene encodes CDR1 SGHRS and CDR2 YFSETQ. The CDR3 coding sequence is TGCGCCAGCAGCTGGGGGACAGGGATTATAGATACGCAGTATTTT. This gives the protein CASSWGTGIIDTQYF. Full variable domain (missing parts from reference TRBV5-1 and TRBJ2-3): KAGVTQTPRYLIKTRGQQVTLSCSPISGHRSVSWYQQTPGQGLQFLFEYFSETQRNKGNFPGRFSGRQFSNSRSEMNVSTLELGDSALYLCASSWGTGIIDTQYFGPGTRLTVL.

CDR3 bases: TGTGCCAGCAGTCCGACAGGAGGCTACACCTTC. Translating gives CASSPTGGYTF. V is TRBV2 and J is TRBJ1-2, with D possibly being TRBD1 (6 bases). Germline values: CDR1 SNHLY, CDR2 FYNNEI. V was pared by 5 bases and J by 8 bases, with 9 bases between. The CDR3 sequence is 11 residues long.

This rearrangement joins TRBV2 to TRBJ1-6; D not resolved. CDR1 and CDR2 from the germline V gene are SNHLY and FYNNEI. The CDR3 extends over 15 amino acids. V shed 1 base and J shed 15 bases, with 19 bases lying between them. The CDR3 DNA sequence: TGTGCCAGCAGTGAAGAGGCAGGTCCCCGGTCATACCTCCACTTT. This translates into CASSEEAGPRSYLHF. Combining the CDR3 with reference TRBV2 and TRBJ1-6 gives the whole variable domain EPEVTQTPSHQVTQMGQEVILRCVPISNHLYFYWYRQILGQKVEFLVSFYNNEISEKSEIFDDQFSVERPDGSNFTLKIRSTKLEDSAMYFCASSEEAGPRSYLHFGNGTRLTVT.

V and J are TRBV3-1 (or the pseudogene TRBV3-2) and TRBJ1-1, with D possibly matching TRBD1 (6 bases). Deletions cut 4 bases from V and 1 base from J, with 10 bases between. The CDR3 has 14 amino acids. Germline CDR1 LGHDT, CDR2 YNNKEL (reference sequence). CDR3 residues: CASSRRDKNTEAFF. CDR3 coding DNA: TGTGCCAGCAGCCGACGGGACAAGAACACTGAAGCTTTCTTT.

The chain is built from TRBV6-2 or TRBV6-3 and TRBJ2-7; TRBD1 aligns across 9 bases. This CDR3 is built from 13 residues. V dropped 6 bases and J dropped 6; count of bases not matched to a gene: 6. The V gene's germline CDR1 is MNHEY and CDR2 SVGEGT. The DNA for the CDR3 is TGTGCCAGCAGCCGGGACAGGGCTGGCGAGCAGTACTTC. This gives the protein CASSRDRAGEQYF.

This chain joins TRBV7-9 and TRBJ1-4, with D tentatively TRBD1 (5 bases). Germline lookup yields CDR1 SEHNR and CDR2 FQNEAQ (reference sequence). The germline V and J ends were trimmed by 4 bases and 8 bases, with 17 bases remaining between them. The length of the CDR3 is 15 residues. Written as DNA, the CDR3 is TGTGCCAGCAGCTCGGGGGACCTCGGGGGAGAAAAACTGTTTTTT. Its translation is CASSSGDLGGEKLFF.

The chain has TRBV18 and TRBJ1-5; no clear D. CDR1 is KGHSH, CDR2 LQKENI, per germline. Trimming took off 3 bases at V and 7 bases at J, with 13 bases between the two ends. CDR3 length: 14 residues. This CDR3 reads CASSPDSPSQPQHF. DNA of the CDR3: TGTGCCAGCTCACCTGACTCGCCGAGCCAGCCCCAGCATTTT. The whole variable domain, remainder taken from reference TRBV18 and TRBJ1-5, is NAGVMQNPRHLVRRRGQEARLRCSPMKGHSHVYWYRQLPEEGLKFMVYLQKENIIDESGMPKERFSAEFPKEGPSILRIQQVVRGDSAAYFCASSPDSPSQPQHFGDGTRLSIL.

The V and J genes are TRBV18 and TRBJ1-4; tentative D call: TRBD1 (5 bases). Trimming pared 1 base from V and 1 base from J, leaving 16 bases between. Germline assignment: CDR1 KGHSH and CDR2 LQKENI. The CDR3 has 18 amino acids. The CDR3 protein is CASSPRRRAGGTNEKLFF. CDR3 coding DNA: TGTGCCAGCTCACCACGTCGCAGGGCAGGCGGAACTAATGAAAAACTGTTTTTT.

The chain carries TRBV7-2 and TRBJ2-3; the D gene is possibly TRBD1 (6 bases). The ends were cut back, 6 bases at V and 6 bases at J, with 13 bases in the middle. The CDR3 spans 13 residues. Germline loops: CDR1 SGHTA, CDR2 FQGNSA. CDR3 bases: TGTGCCAGCAGAGCAACAGGGCTTGATACGCAGTATTTT. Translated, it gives CASRATGLDTQYF.

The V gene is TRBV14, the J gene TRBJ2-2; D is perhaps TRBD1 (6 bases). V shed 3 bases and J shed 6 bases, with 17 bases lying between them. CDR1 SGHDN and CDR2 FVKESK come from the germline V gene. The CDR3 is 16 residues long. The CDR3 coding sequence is TGTGCCAGCAGCCAGCGACAGGCTACGTGGGCCGGGGAGCTGTTTTTT. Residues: CASSQRQATWAGELFF.

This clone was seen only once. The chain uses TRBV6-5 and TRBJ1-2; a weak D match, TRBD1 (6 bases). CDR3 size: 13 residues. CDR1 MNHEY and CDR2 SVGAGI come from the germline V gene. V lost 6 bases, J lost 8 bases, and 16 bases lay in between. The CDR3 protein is CASRSAGVAGYTF. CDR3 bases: TGTGCCAGCAGGTCGGCAGGGGTTGCAGGCTACACCTTC.

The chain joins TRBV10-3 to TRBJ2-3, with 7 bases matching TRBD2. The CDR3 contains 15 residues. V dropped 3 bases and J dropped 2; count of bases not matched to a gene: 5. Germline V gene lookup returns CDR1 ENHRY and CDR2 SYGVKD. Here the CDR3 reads CAISEWTRNTDTQYF. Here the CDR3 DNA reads TGTGCCATCAGTGAATGGACTAGGAACACAGATACGCAGTATTTT.

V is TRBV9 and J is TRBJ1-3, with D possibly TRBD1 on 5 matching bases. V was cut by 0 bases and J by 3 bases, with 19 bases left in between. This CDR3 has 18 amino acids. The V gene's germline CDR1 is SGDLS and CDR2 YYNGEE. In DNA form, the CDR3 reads TGTGCCAGCAGCGTAGGTTCGAGCGGGGCGCAGAGTGGAAACACCATATATTTT. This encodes CASSVGSSGAQSGNTIYF.

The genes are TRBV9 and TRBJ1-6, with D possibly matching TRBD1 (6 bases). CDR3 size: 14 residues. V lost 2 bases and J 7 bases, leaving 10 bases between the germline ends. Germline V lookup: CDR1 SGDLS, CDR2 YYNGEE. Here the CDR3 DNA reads TGTGCCAGCAGCGTGGACAGCAGCAATTCACCCCTCCACTTT. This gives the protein CASSVDSSNSPLHF. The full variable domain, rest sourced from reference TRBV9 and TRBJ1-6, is DSGVTQTPKHLITATGQRVTLRCSPRSGDLSVYWYQQSLDQGLQFLIQYYNGEERAKGNILERFSAQQFPDLHSELNLSSLELGDSALYFCASSVDSSNSPLHFGNGTRLTVT.

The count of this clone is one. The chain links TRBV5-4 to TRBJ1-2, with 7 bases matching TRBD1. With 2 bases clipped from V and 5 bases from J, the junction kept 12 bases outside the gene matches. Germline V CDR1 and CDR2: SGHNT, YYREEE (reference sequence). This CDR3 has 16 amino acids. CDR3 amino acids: CASSFDPGQSLYGYTF. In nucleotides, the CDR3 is TGTGCCAGCAGCTTCGACCCGGGACAGTCTTTGTATGGCTACACCTTC.

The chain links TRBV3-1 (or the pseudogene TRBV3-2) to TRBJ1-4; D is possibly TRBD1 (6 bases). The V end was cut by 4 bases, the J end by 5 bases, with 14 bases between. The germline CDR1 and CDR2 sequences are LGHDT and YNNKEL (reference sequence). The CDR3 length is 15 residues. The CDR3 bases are TGTGCCAGCAGCCTCCCGGGACAACGAAATGAAAAACTGTTTTTT. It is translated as CASSLPGQRNEKLFF.

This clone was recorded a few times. The chain's CDR3 is CASSYGAGVNEQFF. CDR3 nucleotides: TGTGCCAGCAGTTACGGGGCAGGGGTCAATGAGCAGTTCTTC. This chain joins TRBV6-5 and TRBJ2-1; D possibly corresponds to TRBD1 (6 bases). Germline V gives CDR1 MNHEY, CDR2 SVGAGI. V was trimmed by 2 bases and J by 6 bases, leaving 11 bases between them. CDR3 size: 14 residues.